Below are 3 T cell receptor beta chains sequenced from a single sample in a study of neurological immune-mediated disorders. MiXCR, run by TCRdb on the 5' RACE reads, gives a single entry per CDR3 protein. The table includes more than 30,000 distinct CDR3 sequences, approximately 7% detected once. The material sequenced was CD4+ T cells from blood. The receptors here all came from a man aged 45-65 years in good health.

There are many counts of this clonotype. V usage is TRBV29-1 and J usage is TRBJ2-2; D gene ambiguous. Trimming left V 4 bases short and J 0 bases short, with 9 bases between. This CDR3 has 14 residues. Germline V gene lookup returns CDR1 SQVTM and CDR2 ANQGSEA. The CDR3, as DNA: TGCAGCGTTGGTCAGGCTACGAACACCGGGGAGCTGTTTTTT. Protein sequence: CSVGQATNTGELFF.

Ten or more counts support this clonotype. The chain recombines TRBV6-6 with TRBJ2-7; the D gene could be TRBD1 or TRBD2 (5 bases each). Germline V gene lookup returns CDR1 MNHNY and CDR2 SVGAGI (reference sequence). The CDR3 totals 15 residues. Between the trimmed V and J ends, which lost 6 bases and 6 bases, there was a span of 21 bases. The CDR3 nucleotides are TGTGCCAGCAGACCCCCGGGACGAACAGGACTCGAGCAGTACTTC. It codes for CASRPPGRTGLEQYF.

This clonotype was seen ten or more times. The chain combines TRBV7-2 with TRBJ2-5; D remains ambiguous. The CDR3 is 14 amino acids. The V gene lost 1 base and the J gene lost 5 bases, with 11 bases spanning the gap. In germline, CDR1 is SGHTA, CDR2 FQGNSA. This chain's CDR3 is CASSLGATKETQYF. DNA of the CDR3: TGTGCCAGCAGCTTAGGGGCCACAAAGGAGACCCAGTACTTC. Using reference TRBV7-2 and TRBJ2-5 for the parts outside the CDR3, the full variable domain is GAGVSQSPSNKVTEKGKDVELRCDPISGHTALYWYRQSLGQGLEFLIYFQGNSAPDKSGLPSDRFSAERTGGSVSTLTIQRTQQEDSAVYLCASSLGATKETQYFGPGTRLLVL.